What follows is one T cell receptor beta chain and its context. Its target is unknown. Sequencing was performed with immunoSEQ multiplex PCR; in TCRdb, only in-frame clones are kept and a portion is missing. The sample has about 1 million clones; about 77% are singletons. The donors, healthy adults who were HIV-negative, had experienced no recent acute infections or vaccinations. The authors divided CD4+ cells into CD45RA+ naive and CD45RA-negative memory subsets. The data were obtained in a study of shared clonotypes between healthy human individuals. Turning to the study itself: Each donor's CD8 memory used one plate, CD8 naive two, each CD4 subset three. Points from the study as a whole: Non-shared clonotypes had lower generation probabilities than clonotypes shared by all four sorted-subset donors.

This TCR was recovered from a young man in good health. The sequenced sample consisted of memory CD4+ T cells sorted from blood. Subset defined: CD45RA-negative fraction.

For the CDR3, the DNA is TGTGCCAGCAGCTTGGCTTTGGCAGGGGACTCACCCCTCCACTTT. Translating gives CASSLALAGDSPLHF. The chain employs TRBV5-6 and TRBJ1-6; D perhaps matches TRBD1 (6 bases). The V and J ends lost 0 bases and 10 bases respectively, with 14 bases between them. There are 15 residues in the CDR3. From germline, CDR1 is SGHDT and CDR2 YYEEEE.